The 21 T cell receptor beta chains in this list originate from one sample, sequenced in a study of blood T cells in healthy people across ages. A second PCR, run for roughly 7 to 12 cycles, used a sample-barcoded 5' primer plus a J-beta primer mix. TCRdb reprocessed the 5' RACE reads via MiXCR and lists one record per CDR3 protein. The sample yields around 1,000,000 distinct CDR3 sequences, 30% to 40% seen once. Sample: blood. The receptors derive from a man between 18 and 35 years old in good health.

Worth noting for this clonotype: Given a much more abundant clone one base away, this may be a read error. The rearrangement uses TRBV28 and TRBJ1-5; D remains unclear. CDR3 length equals 16 residues. V shed 4 bases and J shed 5 bases, with 18 bases lying between them. Germline V gene data show CDR1 as MDHEN and CDR2 as SYDVKM. In nucleotides, the CDR3 is TGTGCCAGCAGTTCATCACCGGGAAATCGGTATCAGCCCCAGCATTTT. Protein: CASSSSPGNRYQPQHF.

The J gene is TRBJ2-2, the V gene TRBV7-9; tentative D call: TRBD1 (5 bases). Germline CDR1 and CDR2: SEHNR and FQNEAQ (reference sequence). The ends were cut back, 5 bases at V and 3 bases at J, with 16 bases in the middle. CDR3 length equals 16 residues. The CDR3 loop reads CASSPPLTDDTGELFF. CDR3 bases: TGTGCCAGCAGCCCCCCCCTGACAGACGACACCGGGGAGCTGTTTTTT.

V is TRBV15 and J is TRBJ2-3, with D perhaps assigned TRBD1 or TRBD2 (5 bases each). V was pared by 1 base and J by 4 bases, with 9 bases between. Germline V gene lookup returns CDR1 LNHNV and CDR2 YYDKDF (reference sequence). The CDR3 covers 14 residues. The CDR3 DNA is TGTGCCACCAGCAGAGCCGGGACCTCAGATACGCAGTATTTT. Translation: CATSRAGTSDTQYF.

This clonotype was recorded a few times. This rearrangement joins TRBV12-3 or TRBV12-4 to TRBJ2-1; D might be TRBD1 (5 bases). The CDR3 extends over 12 amino acids. V was cut by 6 bases and J by 9 bases, with 12 bases left in between. The CDR3 spells CASSLRVGEQFF. CDR3 nucleotides: TGTGCCAGCAGCCTCAGGGTAGGTGAGCAGTTCTTC.

This chain connects TRBV20-1 to TRBJ1-4; D is undetermined. Germline V lookup: CDR1 DFQATT, CDR2 SNEGSKA (reference sequence). The CDR3 covers 14 residues. The V end lost 7 bases, the J end lost 3 bases, and 15 bases lay between the germline ends. The chain's CDR3 is CSVRRGGSNEKLFF. Here the CDR3 DNA reads TGCAGTGTTAGGCGTGGAGGGTCTAATGAAAAACTGTTTTTT.

Only a few counts were recorded for this clonotype. This chain uses TRBV12-3 or TRBV12-4 with TRBJ2-1, with TRBD2 matching 9 bases. J lost 8 bases, V lost 6 bases, and 20 bases had no gene match. This CDR3 has 18 residues. As DNA, the CDR3 is TGTGCCAGCAGCCCCCTACCTCGCCTAGCGGGGATGGCAGATGAGCAGTTCTTC. Residues: CASSPLPRLAGMADEQFF.

The chain combines TRBV20-1 with TRBJ2-7, with 7 bases matching TRBD1. The V and J ends lost 0 bases and 5 bases, in that order; junction bases with no gene match: 7. The CDR3 spans 14 residues. Germline assignment: CDR1 DFQATT and CDR2 SNEGSKA (reference sequence). CDR3 DNA sequence: TGCAGTGCTAGAGATGGGACAGCACAGGACGAGCAGTACTTC. Its protein product is CSARDGTAQDEQYF.

This clonotype was seen only a few times. This chain uses TRBV20-1 with TRBJ1-1; 8 nucleotides agree with TRBD1. The CDR3 spans 13 residues. Germline values: CDR1 DFQATT, CDR2 SNEGSKA (reference sequence). J was trimmed by 4 bases and V by 3 bases; bases with no gene match: 4. The CDR3 DNA is TGCAGTGCTAGTCAGGGGGCGGGCACTGAAGCTTTCTTT. Translating it yields CSASQGAGTEAFF.

This chain connects TRBV7-8 to TRBJ1-4, with a possible D match to TRBD1 (5 bases). V gave up 3 bases and J gave up 8 bases, with 10 bases separating them. In germline, CDR1 is SGHVS, CDR2 FQNEAQ. The CDR3 is 13 residues long. CDR3 sequence: CASSFGGGEKLFF. CDR3 DNA: TGTGCCAGCAGCTTTGGGGGGGGAGAAAAACTGTTTTTT. Full variable domain (missing parts from reference TRBV7-8 and TRBJ1-4): GAGVSQSPRYKVAKRGQDVALRCDPISGHVSLFWYQQALGQGPEFLTYFQNEAQLDKSGLPSDRFFAERPEGSVSTLKIQRTQQEDSAVYLCASSFGGGEKLFFGSGTQLSVL.

This clonotype was detected a few times. The chain combines TRBV27 with TRBJ1-1; D may be TRBD1 (5 bases). The V end lost 5 bases, the J end lost 5 bases, and 12 bases lay between the germline ends. The CDR3 has 13 amino acids. Germline V gene lookup returns CDR1 MNHEY and CDR2 SMNVEV (reference sequence). In DNA form, the CDR3 reads TGTGCCAGCAGTCCCCTGGCAGGGACTGAAGCTTTCTTT. Its protein is CASSPLAGTEAFF.

The genes are TRBV2 and TRBJ2-2, with TRBD1 matching over 7 bases. Losses at the gene ends were 10 bases for V and 1 base for J; bases not matched to a gene: 6. CDR1 SNHLY and CDR2 FYNNEI come from the germline V gene. This CDR3 is 14 amino acids long. The CDR3 sequence: CATSDRVNTGELFF. The CDR3 coding sequence is TGTGCCACCTCAGACAGGGTGAACACCGGGGAGCTGTTTTTT.

This clonotype was seen many times. The rearrangement links TRBV12-3 or TRBV12-4 to TRBJ1-6; D possibly corresponds to TRBD1 (5 bases). Trimming cost V 3 bases and J 1 base, with 7 bases left between them. This CDR3 is 15 amino acids long. As DNA, the CDR3 is TGTGCCAGCAGTTTCCGGGGGTCCTATAATTCACCCCTCCACTTT. It is translated as CASSFRGSYNSPLHF.

The gene calls are TRBV6-5 and TRBJ2-7, with unresolved D. With 3 bases removed from V and 5 bases from J, the gap between germline ends came to 17 bases. The CDR3 is made up of 15 amino acids. Germline V CDR1 and CDR2: MNHEY, SVGAGI. The CDR3 loop reads CASSYFRWHGNEQYF. The DNA of the CDR3 is TGTGCCAGCAGTTATTTTAGGTGGCACGGCAACGAGCAGTACTTC.

This clonotype was counted at least ten times. V usage is TRBV3-1 and J usage is TRBJ2-3; the D gene is possibly TRBD2 (6 bases). Germline V CDR1 and CDR2: LGHDT, YNNKEL (reference sequence). This CDR3 is built from 16 residues. Trimming took off 4 bases at V and 2 bases at J, with 16 bases between the two ends. In DNA, the CDR3 is TGTGCCAGCAGCCCCCTCGCTAGCGCGCCCACAGATACGCAGTATTTT. Translation: CASSPLASAPTDTQYF.

Only a few counts were recorded for this clonotype. The chain uses TRBV9 and TRBJ2-1; tentatively, D is TRBD2 (5 bases). The germline V and J ends were trimmed by 4 bases and 6 bases, with 17 bases remaining between them. The CDR3 sequence is 15 residues long. Germline-derived CDR1 and CDR2 are SGDLS and YYNGEE. The DNA of the CDR3 is TGTGCCAGCAGCAACGAGGGTGGCCGCTTCAATGAGCAGTTCTTC. Translating it yields CASSNEGGRFNEQFF.

The sample holds a few counts of this clonotype. The gene calls are TRBV7-2 and TRBJ1-5; D not certain. V dropped 5 bases and J dropped 4 bases, with 9 bases sitting between them. This CDR3 has 13 residues. Germline CDR1 and CDR2: SGHTA and FQGNSA. This CDR3 is CASSVDMNQPQHF. The CDR3 coding sequence is TGTGCCAGCAGCGTAGATATGAATCAGCCCCAGCATTTT.

The rearrangement uses TRBV20-1 and TRBJ1-1; D gene unclear. Trimming pared 1 base from V and 4 bases from J, leaving 16 bases between. The CDR3 has 15 residues. Per germline, CDR1 DFQATT and CDR2 SNEGSKA (reference sequence). The CDR3 reads CSARAGGRGSTEAFF. The CDR3 bases are TGCAGTGCTAGAGCGGGAGGCAGAGGGAGCACTGAAGCTTTCTTT.

The chain links TRBV10-3 to TRBJ1-2, with D possibly being TRBD1 (6 bases). V was shortened by 10 bases and J by 3 bases, with 21 bases between the two germline ends. The CDR3 extends over 15 amino acids. Germline V gene lookup returns CDR1 ENHRY and CDR2 SYGVKD. The CDR3 is CATSPTGRGDYGYTF. The CDR3, as DNA: TGTGCCACGAGCCCTACAGGGAGAGGGGACTATGGCTACACCTTC.

This clonotype has only a few counts. The chain has TRBV9 and TRBJ1-1, with D possibly TRBD1 on 5 matching bases. The CDR3 loop spans 14 amino acids. V was trimmed by 0 bases and J by 2 bases, leaving 8 bases between them. Germline V gene sequence: CDR1 SGDLS, CDR2 YYNGEE. This CDR3 is CASSVGDPNTEAFF. CDR3 DNA: TGTGCCAGCAGCGTAGGGGACCCTAACACTGAAGCTTTCTTT. Drawing the rest from reference TRBV9 and TRBJ1-1, the complete variable domain is DSGVTQTPKHLITATGQRVTLRCSPRSGDLSVYWYQQSLDQGLQFLIQYYNGEERAKGNILERFSAQQFPDLHSELNLSSLELGDSALYFCASSVGDPNTEAFFGQGTRLTVV.

V usage is TRBV20-1 and J usage is TRBJ2-7; D not certain. Trimming left V 0 bases short and J 2 bases short, with 11 bases between. The CDR3 runs to 14 residues. Germline values: CDR1 DFQATT, CDR2 SNEGSKA (reference sequence). The CDR3 sequence is CSARDFLNPYEQYF. The CDR3 DNA follows: TGCAGTGCTAGAGATTTCCTAAATCCCTACGAGCAGTACTTC.

This clonotype came up a few times. The chain carries TRBV6-2 or TRBV6-3 and TRBJ2-5, with D uncertain. CDR1 and CDR2 (germline): MNHEY, SVGEGT. The CDR3 covers 15 residues. V was shortened by 6 bases and J by 2 bases, with 16 bases between the two germline ends. The CDR3 DNA follows: TGTGCCAGCAGAACCGGACGTAGCTTACAAGAGACCCAGTACTTC. Translating gives CASRTGRSLQETQYF.